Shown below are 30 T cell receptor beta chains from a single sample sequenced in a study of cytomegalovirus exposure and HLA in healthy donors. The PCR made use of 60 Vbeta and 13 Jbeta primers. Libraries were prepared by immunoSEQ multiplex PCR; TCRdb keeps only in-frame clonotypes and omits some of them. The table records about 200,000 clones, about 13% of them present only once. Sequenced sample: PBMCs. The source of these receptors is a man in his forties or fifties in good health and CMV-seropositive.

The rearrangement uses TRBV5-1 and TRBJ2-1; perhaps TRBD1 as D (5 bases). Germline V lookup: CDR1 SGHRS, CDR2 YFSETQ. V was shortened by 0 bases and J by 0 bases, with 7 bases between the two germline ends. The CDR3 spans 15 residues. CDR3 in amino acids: CASSLDRSSYNEQFF. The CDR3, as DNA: TGCGCCAGCAGCTTGGACAGGAGCTCCTACAATGAGCAGTTCTTC. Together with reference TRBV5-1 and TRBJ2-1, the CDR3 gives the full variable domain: KAGVTQTPRYLIKTRGQQVTLSCSPISGHRSVSWYQQTPGQGLQFLFEYFSETQRNKGNFPGRFSGRQFSNSRSEMNVSTLELGDSALYLCASSLDRSSYNEQFFGPGTRLTVL.

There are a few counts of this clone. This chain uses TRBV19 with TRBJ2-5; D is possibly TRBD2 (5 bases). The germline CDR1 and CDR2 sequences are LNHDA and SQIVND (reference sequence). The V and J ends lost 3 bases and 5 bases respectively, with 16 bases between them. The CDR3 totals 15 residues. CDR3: CASSMTTGIQETQYF. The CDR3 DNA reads TGTGCCAGTAGTATGACTACCGGGATCCAGGAGACCCAGTACTTC. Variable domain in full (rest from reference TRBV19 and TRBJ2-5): DGGITQSPKYLFRKEGQNVTLSCEQNLNHDAMYWYRQDPGQGLRLIYYSQIVNDFQKGDIAEGYSVSREKKESFPLTVTSAQKNPTAFYLCASSMTTGIQETQYFGPGTRLLVL.

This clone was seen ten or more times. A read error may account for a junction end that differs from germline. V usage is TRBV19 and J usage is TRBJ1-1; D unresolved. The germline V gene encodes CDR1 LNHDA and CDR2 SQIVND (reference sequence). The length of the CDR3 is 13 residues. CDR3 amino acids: CASSIVRVPSPVF. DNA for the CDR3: TGTGCCAGTAGTATAGTTCGGGTACCCTCCCCTGTCTTT.

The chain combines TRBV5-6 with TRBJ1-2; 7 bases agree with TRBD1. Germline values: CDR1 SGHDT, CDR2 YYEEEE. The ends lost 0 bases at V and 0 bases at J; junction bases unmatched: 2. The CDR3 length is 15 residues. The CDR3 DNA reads TGTGCCAGCAGCTTGGGGACAGGCTCTAACTATGGCTACACCTTC. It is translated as CASSLGTGSNYGYTF.

The CDR3 region is CASSLPTGVGETQYF. Written as DNA, the CDR3 is TGTGCCAGCAGTTTACCGACAGGGGTGGGCGAGACCCAGTACTTC. This rearrangement joins TRBV28 to TRBJ2-5, with 8 bases aligning to TRBD1. Looked up from germline, CDR1 is MDHEN and CDR2 is SYDVKM. The CDR3 has 15 amino acids. V gave up 2 bases and J gave up 5 bases; unmatched junction bases: 7.

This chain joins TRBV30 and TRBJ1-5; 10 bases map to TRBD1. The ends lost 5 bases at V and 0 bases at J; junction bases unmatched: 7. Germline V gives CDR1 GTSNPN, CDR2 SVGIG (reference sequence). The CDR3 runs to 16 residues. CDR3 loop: CAWSVTGGYSNQPQHF. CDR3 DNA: TGTGCCTGGTCGGTGACAGGGGGCTATAGCAATCAGCCCCAGCATTTT.

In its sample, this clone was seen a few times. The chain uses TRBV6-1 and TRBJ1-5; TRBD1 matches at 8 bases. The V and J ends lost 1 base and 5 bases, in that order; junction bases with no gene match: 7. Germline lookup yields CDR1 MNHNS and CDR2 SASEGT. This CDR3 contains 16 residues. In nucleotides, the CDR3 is TGTGCCAGCAGTGAAGGGGCTGGACAGGGATATCAGCCCCAGCATTTT. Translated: CASSEGAGQGYQPQHF.

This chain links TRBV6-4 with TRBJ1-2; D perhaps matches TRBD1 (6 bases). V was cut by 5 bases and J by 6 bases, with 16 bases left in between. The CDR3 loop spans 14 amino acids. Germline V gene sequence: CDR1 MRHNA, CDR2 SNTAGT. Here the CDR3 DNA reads TGTGCCAGCAGTCGAAGGGGGTATCGTAATGGCTACACCTTC. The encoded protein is CASSRRGYRNGYTF.

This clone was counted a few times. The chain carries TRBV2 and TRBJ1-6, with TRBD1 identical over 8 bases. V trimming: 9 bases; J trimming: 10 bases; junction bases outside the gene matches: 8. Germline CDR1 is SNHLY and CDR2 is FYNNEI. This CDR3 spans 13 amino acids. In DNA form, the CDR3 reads TGTGCCAGATCTGGACAGGGTGAATCACCCCTCCACTTT. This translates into CARSGQGESPLHF.

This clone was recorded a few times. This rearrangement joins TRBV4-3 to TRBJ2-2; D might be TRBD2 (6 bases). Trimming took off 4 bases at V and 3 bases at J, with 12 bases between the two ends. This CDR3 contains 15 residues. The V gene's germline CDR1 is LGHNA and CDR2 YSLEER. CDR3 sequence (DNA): TGCGCCAGCAGCCCCGGCGGGGTTTACACCGGGGAGCTGTTTTTT. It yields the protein CASSPGGVYTGELFF.

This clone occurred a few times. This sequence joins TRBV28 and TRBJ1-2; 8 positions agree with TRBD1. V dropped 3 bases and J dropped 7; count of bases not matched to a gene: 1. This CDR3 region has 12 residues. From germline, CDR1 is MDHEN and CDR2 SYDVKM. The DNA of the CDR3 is TGTGCCAGCAGTTTGGACAGGGTTGGCTACACCTTC. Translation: CASSLDRVGYTF.

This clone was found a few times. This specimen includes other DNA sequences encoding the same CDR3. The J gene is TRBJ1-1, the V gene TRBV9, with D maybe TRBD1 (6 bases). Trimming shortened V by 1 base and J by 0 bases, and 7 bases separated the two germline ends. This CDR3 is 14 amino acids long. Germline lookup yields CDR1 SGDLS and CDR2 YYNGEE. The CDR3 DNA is TGTGCCAGCAGCGTAACAGGGCTGAACACTGAAGCTTTCTTT. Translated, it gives CASSVTGLNTEAFF. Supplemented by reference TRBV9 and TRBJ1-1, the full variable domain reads DSGVTQTPKHLITATGQRVTLRCSPRSGDLSVYWYQQSLDQGLQFLIQYYNGEERAKGNILERFSAQQFPDLHSELNLSSLELGDSALYFCASSVTGLNTEAFFGQGTRLTVV.

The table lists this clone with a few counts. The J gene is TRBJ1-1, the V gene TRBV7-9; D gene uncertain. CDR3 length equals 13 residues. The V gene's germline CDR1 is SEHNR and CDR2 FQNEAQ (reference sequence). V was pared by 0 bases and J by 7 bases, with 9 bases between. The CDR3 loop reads CASSLAQWSEAFF. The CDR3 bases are TGTGCCAGCAGCTTAGCGCAGTGGAGTGAAGCTTTCTTT.

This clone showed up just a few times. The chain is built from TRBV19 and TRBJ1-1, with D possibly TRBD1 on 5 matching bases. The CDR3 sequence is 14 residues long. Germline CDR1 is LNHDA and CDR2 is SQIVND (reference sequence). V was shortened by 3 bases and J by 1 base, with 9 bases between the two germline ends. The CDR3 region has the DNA TGTGCCAGTAGTATCACCGGACAGAACACTGAAGCTTTCTTT. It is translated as CASSITGQNTEAFF.

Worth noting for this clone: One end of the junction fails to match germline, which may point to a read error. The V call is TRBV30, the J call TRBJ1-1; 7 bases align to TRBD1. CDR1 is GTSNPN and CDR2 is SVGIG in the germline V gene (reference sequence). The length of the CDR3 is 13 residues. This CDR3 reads CAFSGTVNAEAFF. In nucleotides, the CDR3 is TGTGCCTTTTCCGGGACAGTGAACGCTGAAGCTTTCTTT.

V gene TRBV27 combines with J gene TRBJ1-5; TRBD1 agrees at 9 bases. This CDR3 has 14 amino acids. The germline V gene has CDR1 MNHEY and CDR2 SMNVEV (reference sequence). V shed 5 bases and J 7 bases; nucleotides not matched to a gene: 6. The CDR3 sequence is CASSATGGQQPQHF. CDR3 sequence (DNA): TGTGCCAGCAGTGCTACAGGGGGCCAGCAGCCCCAGCATTTT.

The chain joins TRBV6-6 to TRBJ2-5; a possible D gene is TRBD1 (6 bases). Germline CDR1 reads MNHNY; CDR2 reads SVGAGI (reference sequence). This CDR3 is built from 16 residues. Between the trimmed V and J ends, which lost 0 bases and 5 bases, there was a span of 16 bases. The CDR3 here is CASSYSPPGQGETQYF. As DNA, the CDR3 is TGTGCCAGCAGTTACTCGCCCCCGGGCCAGGGGGAGACCCAGTACTTC.

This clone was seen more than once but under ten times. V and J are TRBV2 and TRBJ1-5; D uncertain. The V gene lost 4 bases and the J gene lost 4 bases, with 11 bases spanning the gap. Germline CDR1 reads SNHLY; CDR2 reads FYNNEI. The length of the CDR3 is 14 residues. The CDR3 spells CASSVLSENQPQHF. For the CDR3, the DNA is TGTGCCAGCAGTGTTCTGTCAGAAAATCAGCCCCAGCATTTT.

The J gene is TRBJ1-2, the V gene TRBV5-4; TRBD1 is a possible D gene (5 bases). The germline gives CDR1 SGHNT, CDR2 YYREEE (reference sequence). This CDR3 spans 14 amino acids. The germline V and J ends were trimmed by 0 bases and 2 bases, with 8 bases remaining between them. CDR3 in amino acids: CASSLEAGNYGYTF. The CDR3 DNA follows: TGTGCCAGCAGCTTGGAGGCAGGGAACTATGGCTACACCTTC.

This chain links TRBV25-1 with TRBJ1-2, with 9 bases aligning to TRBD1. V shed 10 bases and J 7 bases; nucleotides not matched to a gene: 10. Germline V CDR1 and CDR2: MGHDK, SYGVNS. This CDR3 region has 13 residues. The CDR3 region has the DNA TGTGCCACCACAGGGACAGGGATCGGTGGCTACACCTTC. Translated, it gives CATTGTGIGGYTF.

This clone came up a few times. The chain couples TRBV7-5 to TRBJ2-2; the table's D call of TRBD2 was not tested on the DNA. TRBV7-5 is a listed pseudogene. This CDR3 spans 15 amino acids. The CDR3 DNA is TGTGCCAGAAGCTTAGGTCGGTTCGGGGCCGGGGAGCTGTTTTTT. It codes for CARSLGRFGAGELFF.

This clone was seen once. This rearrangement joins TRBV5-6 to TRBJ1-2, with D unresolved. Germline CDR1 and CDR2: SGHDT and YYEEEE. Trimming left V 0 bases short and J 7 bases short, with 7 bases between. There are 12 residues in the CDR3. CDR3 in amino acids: CASSLGSVGYTF. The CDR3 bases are TGTGCCAGCAGCTTGGGGTCAGTTGGCTACACCTTC.

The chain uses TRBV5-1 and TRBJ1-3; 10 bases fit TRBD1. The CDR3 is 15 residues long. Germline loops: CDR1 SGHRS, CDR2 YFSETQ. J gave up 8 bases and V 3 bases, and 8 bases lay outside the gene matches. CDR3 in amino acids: CASSSSGTGADTIYF. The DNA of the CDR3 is TGCGCCAGCAGCTCTTCCGGGACAGGGGCGGACACCATATATTTT.

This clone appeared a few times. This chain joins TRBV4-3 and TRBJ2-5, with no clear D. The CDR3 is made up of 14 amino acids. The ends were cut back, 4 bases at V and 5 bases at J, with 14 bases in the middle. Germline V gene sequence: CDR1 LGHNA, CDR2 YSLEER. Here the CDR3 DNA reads TGCGCCAGCAGCCCCACGACAACCTCGGAGACCCAGTACTTC. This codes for CASSPTTTSETQYF.

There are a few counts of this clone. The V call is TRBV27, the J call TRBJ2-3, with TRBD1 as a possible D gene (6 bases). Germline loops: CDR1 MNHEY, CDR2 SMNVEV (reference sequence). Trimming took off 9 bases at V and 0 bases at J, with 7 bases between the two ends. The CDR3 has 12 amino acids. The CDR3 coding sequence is TGTGCCAGTGGACAGAGCACAGATACGCAGTATTTT. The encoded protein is CASGQSTDTQYF.

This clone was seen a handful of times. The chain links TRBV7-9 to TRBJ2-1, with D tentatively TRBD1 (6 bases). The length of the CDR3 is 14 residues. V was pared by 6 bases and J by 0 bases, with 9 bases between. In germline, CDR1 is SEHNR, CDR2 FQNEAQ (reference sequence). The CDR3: CASRYRDSYNEQFF. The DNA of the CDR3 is TGTGCCAGCAGATACAGGGACTCCTACAATGAGCAGTTCTTC.

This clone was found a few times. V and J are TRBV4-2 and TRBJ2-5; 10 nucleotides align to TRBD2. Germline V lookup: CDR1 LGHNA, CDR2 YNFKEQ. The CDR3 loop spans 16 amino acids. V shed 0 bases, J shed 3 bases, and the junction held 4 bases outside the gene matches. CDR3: CASSQDSLAGEETQYF. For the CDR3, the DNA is TGTGCCAGCAGCCAAGATAGCCTAGCGGGGGAAGAGACCCAGTACTTC.

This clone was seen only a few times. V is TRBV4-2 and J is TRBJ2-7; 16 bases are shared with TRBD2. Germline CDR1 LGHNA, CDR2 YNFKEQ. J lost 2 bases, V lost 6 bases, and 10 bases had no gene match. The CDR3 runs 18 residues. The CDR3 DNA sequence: TGTGCCAGCAGTCAGGGACTAGCGGGGGGGCCGAGCGCCTACGAGCAGTACTTC. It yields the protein CASSQGLAGGPSAYEQYF.

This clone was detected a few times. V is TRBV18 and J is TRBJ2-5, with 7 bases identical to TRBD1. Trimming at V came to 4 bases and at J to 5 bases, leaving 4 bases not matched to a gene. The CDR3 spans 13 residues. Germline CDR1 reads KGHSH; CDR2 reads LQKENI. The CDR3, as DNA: TGTGCCAGCTCACGAGGACAGGAGGAGACCCAGTACTTC. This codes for CASSRGQEETQYF.

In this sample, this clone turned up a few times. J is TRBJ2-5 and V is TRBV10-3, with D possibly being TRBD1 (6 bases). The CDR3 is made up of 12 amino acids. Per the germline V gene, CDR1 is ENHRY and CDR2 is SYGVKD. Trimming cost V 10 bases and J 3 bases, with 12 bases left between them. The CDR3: CATSRQEETQYF. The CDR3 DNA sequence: TGTGCCACCTCCAGACAGGAAGAGACCCAGTACTTC.